These 27 T cell receptor beta chains were sequenced from one sample in a study of beta chain features in type 1 diabetes. Study-level results: TCRB CDR3 length was moderately but significantly reduced in all four CD4+ subsets of Type 1 diabetes patients.

Expressed TCRB transcripts were sequenced after all isolated RNA was converted to cDNA. Method: immunoSEQ multiplex PCR; TCRdb's copy keeps in-frame clones and lacks some. The sample holds a few hundred thousand clones; about a sixth are singletons and the top ten take about 0.085%. Their antigen targets remain unknown. The sequenced sample was naive CD4+ T cells from blood. The receptors shown here come from a young man with type 1 diabetes.

The rearrangement links TRBV7-2 to TRBJ2-1, with D tentatively TRBD2 (5 bases). This CDR3 region has 17 residues. CDR1 SGHTA and CDR2 FQGNSA come from the germline V gene. Trimming took off 0 bases at V and 0 bases at J, with 12 bases between the two ends. Written as DNA, the CDR3 is TGTGCCAGCAGCTTAGCGCGAGGGCTAAGCTCCTACAATGAGCAGTTCTTC. This gives the protein CASSLARGLSSYNEQFF.

This clone has just a few counts. This chain links TRBV2 with TRBJ2-5, with TRBD1 identical over 7 bases. J lost 1 base, V lost 9 bases, and 2 bases had no gene match. From germline, CDR1 is SNHLY and CDR2 FYNNEI. The CDR3 totals 12 residues. This CDR3 is CARRQGQETQYF. The CDR3 DNA reads TGTGCCAGGCGACAGGGCCAAGAGACCCAGTACTTC.

This chain joins TRBV30 and TRBJ2-2; perhaps D is TRBD1 or TRBD2 (5 bases each). This CDR3 is built from 15 residues. The V end was cut by 3 bases, the J end by 0 bases, with 11 bases between. Germline assignment: CDR1 GTSNPN and CDR2 SVGIG (reference sequence). The chain's CDR3 is CAWSGDGANTGELFF. The CDR3 region has the DNA TGTGCCTGGAGCGGGGACGGAGCGAACACCGGGGAGCTGTTTTTT.

This sequence joins TRBV29-1 and TRBJ1-4; the D is unclear. With 5 bases removed from V and 0 bases from J, the gap between germline ends came to 10 bases. CDR3 size: 14 residues. The germline V gene has CDR1 SQVTM and CDR2 ANQGSEA. Written as DNA, the CDR3 is TGCAGCGTTTCCCGATTTGCAACTAATGAAAAACTGTTTTTT. It translates to CSVSRFATNEKLFF.

This clone occurred a few times. The chain recombines TRBV7-8 with TRBJ1-1; TRBD1 agrees at 8 bases. This CDR3 comprises 16 residues. The junction had 6 bases not matched to a gene; V was cut back by 2 bases and J by 1 base. CDR1 and CDR2 from the germline V gene are SGHVS and FQNEAQ. The chain's CDR3 is CASSLPAGTGNTEAFF. The CDR3 nucleotides read TGTGCCAGCAGCTTACCCGCCGGGACAGGGAACACTGAAGCTTTCTTT.

The sample holds a few counts of this clone. This chain uses TRBV30 with TRBJ2-7; 10 bases agree with TRBD2. V shed 2 bases and J 0 bases; nucleotides not matched to a gene: 4. Germline V gene sequence: CDR1 GTSNPN, CDR2 SVGIG (reference sequence). The CDR3 is 15 amino acids. CDR3 amino acids: CAWSTSGVVSYEQYF. CDR3 nucleotides: TGTGCCTGGAGTACTAGCGGGGTTGTCTCCTACGAGCAGTACTTC. Variable domain in full (rest from reference TRBV30 and TRBJ2-7): SQTIHQWPATLVQPVGSPLSLECTVEGTSNPNLYWYRQAAGRGLQLLFYSVGIGQISSEVPQNLSASRPQDRQFILSSKKLLLSDSGFYLCAWSTSGVVSYEQYFGPGTRLTVT.

V and J are TRBV29-1 and TRBJ2-5; TRBD2 is a possible D gene (6 bases). The CDR3 is 13 amino acids. The germline V gene has CDR1 SQVTM and CDR2 ANQGSEA. V dropped 4 bases and J dropped 5 bases, with 14 bases sitting between them. For the CDR3, the DNA is TGCAGCGTTGGCGGTACTGCGGGGGAGACCCAGTACTTC. It encodes CSVGGTAGETQYF. Looking up the rest from reference TRBV29-1 and TRBJ2-5 gives the full variable domain: SAVISQKPSRDICQRGTSLTIQCQVDSQVTMMFWYRQQPGQSLTLIATANQGSEATYESGFVIDKFPISRPNLTFSTLTVSNMSPEDSSIYLCSVGGTAGETQYFGPGTRLLVL.

This clone was counted only a few times. This chain joins TRBV5-4 and TRBJ2-7, with D maybe TRBD2 (6 bases). The CDR3 is made up of 15 amino acids. Germline V gene sequence: CDR1 SGHNT, CDR2 YYREEE (reference sequence). With 0 bases removed from V and 5 bases from J, the gap between germline ends came to 15 bases. As DNA, the CDR3 is TGTGCCAGCAGCTTGGTTGTTAGCGGCTACGACGAGCAGTACTTC. Translated: CASSLVVSGYDEQYF.

This clone was detected only a few times. The V gene is TRBV9, the J gene TRBJ2-1; a weak D match, TRBD2 (7 bases). V lost 2 bases and J 4 bases, leaving 13 bases between the germline ends. The V gene's germline CDR1 is SGDLS and CDR2 YYNGEE. The CDR3 runs to 15 residues. DNA for the CDR3: TGTGCCAGCAGCGTGAGGGGGACTACTTACAATGAGCAGTTCTTC. It encodes CASSVRGTTYNEQFF.

The chain has TRBV4-2 and TRBJ2-2; 7 bases fit TRBD2. The CDR3 covers 16 residues. Germline-derived CDR1 and CDR2 are LGHNA and YNFKEQ. The J segment lost 6 bases and the V segment lost 1 base, leaving 8 bases of the junction unmatched. CDR3 bases: TGTGCCAGCAGCCAAGGACGCGGGAGAACGGCCGGGGAGCTGTTTTTT. Translation: CASSQGRGRTAGELFF.

The chain links TRBV28 to TRBJ2-7; 16 bases match TRBD2. CDR1 is MDHEN, CDR2 SYDVKM, per germline. This CDR3 is 15 amino acids long. The V gene end was trimmed by 6 bases and the J gene end by 2 bases; junction bases not matched to a gene: 1. The CDR3 coding sequence is TGTGCCAGCAGCGGGACTAGCGGGAGGGCCTACGAGCAGTACTTC. Its protein is CASSGTSGRAYEQYF.

J is TRBJ2-7 and V is TRBV23-1; D might be TRBD1 or TRBD2, each matching 5 bases. TRBV23-1 is reported as an ORF; its role is uncertain. The CDR3 extends over 14 amino acids. V was clipped by 5 bases and J by 2 bases, with 13 bases between them. Here the CDR3 DNA reads TGCGCCAGCAGTTCGTGGGACGGGCCCTACGAGCAGTACTTC. It codes for CASSSWDGPYEQYF.

The rearrangement uses TRBV15 and TRBJ2-3, with 13 bases aligning to TRBD2. The CDR3 sequence is 16 residues long. After removal of 8 bases from V and 4 bases from J, the junction contained 9 bases not matched to a gene. Germline values: CDR1 LNHNV, CDR2 YYDKDF (reference sequence). The DNA of the CDR3 is TGTGCCACCGCTCGGGCCGGGACTAGCGGGGCAGATACGCAGTATTTT. It is translated as CATARAGTSGADTQYF.

There are a few counts of this clone. The J gene is TRBJ2-5, the V gene TRBV19; the D is unclear. The germline V gene has CDR1 LNHDA and CDR2 SQIVND (reference sequence). This CDR3 contains 13 residues. The germline V and J ends were trimmed by 2 bases and 1 base, with 5 bases remaining between them. This CDR3 reads CASSISVQETQYF. CDR3 in DNA: TGTGCCAGTAGTATATCAGTCCAAGAGACCCAGTACTTC.

The V and J genes are TRBV30 and TRBJ1-2, with D tentatively TRBD1 (6 bases). CDR1 is GTSNPN and CDR2 is SVGIG in the germline V gene (reference sequence). Between the trimmed V and J ends, which lost 0 bases and 8 bases, there was a span of 10 bases. The CDR3 length is 12 residues. The CDR3 coding sequence is TGTGCCTGGAGTGTCGGACAGCGAGGCTACACCTTC. Translated: CAWSVGQRGYTF.

This clone was observed a few times. V and J are TRBV28 and TRBJ2-3; 11 bases map to TRBD2. Germline V gives CDR1 MDHEN, CDR2 SYDVKM. The CDR3 contains 19 residues. V lost 5 bases and J lost 1; bases outside the gene matches: 14. CDR3 protein: CASSRTIAGGRWGTDTQYF. CDR3 sequence (DNA): TGTGCCAGCAGTCGCACTATAGCGGGAGGGCGGTGGGGCACAGATACGCAGTATTTT.

This chain uses TRBV10-3 with TRBJ2-4; either TRBD1 or TRBD2 may fit D (6 bases each). Germline CDR1 ENHRY, CDR2 SYGVKD. The length of the CDR3 is 17 residues. V shed 3 bases and J shed 3 bases, with 18 bases lying between them. The CDR3 DNA follows: TGTGCCATCAGTGAATCCACAGGGAGGTCGGGCAAAAACATTCAGTACTTC. It is translated as CAISESTGRSGKNIQYF.

This clone appeared a few times. The chain uses TRBV30 and TRBJ2-1; weak D call: TRBD1 (6 bases). V lost 4 bases, J lost 4 bases, and 11 bases lay in between. CDR3 length: 13 residues. CDR1 is GTSNPN, CDR2 SVGIG, per germline (reference sequence). CDR3 sequence (DNA): TGTGCCTGGAACCCAGGGGTTTACAATGAGCAGTTCTTC. It translates to CAWNPGVYNEQFF.

Regarding this clone: Additional DNA sequences in this sample encode the identical CDR3. The chain carries TRBV7-9 and TRBJ2-1; possibly TRBD1 for D (5 bases). The CDR3 contains 14 residues. Germline V CDR1 and CDR2: SEHNR, FQNEAQ (reference sequence). V lost 1 base to trimming and J lost 1 base, with 5 bases between them. CDR3 DNA sequence: TGTGCCAGCAGCTTAGGACAGTCCTACAATGAGCAGTTCTTC. Its translation: CASSLGQSYNEQFF.

This clone was picked up a small number of times. This chain joins TRBV29-1 and TRBJ2-3; no reliable D call. CDR1 and CDR2 from the germline V gene are SQVTM and ANQGSEA. Trimming took 5 bases from V and 2 from J, leaving 11 bases between them. There are 13 residues in the CDR3. The CDR3 reads CSVNAGTTDTQYF. CDR3 DNA sequence: TGCAGCGTTAATGCAGGAACCACAGATACGCAGTATTTT.

This clone has only a few counts. The chain joins TRBV30 to TRBJ2-3, with TRBD2 matching over 9 bases. Germline assignment: CDR1 GTSNPN and CDR2 SVGIG (reference sequence). The CDR3 loop spans 18 amino acids. V dropped 0 bases and J dropped 6; count of bases not matched to a gene: 16. The CDR3 loop is CAWSVGLAGLAGTDTQYF. CDR3 in DNA: TGTGCCTGGAGTGTAGGGCTAGCGGGACTGGCTGGAACGGATACGCAGTATTTT.

There are a few counts of this clone. This rearrangement joins TRBV29-1 to TRBJ2-1; D might be TRBD1 (6 bases). Germline V CDR1 and CDR2: SQVTM, ANQGSEA. The V end was cut by 4 bases, the J end by 4 bases, with 11 bases between. There are 13 residues in the CDR3. The CDR3 reads CSVGTALYNEQFF. The CDR3 DNA sequence: TGCAGCGTTGGGACAGCCCTATACAATGAGCAGTTCTTC.

This clone was seen a handful of times. The chain has TRBV7-2 and TRBJ2-5; the D gene is possibly TRBD2 (5 bases). Looked up from germline, CDR1 is SGHTA and CDR2 is FQGNSA. The CDR3 is 12 residues long. Trimming pared 6 bases from V and 0 bases from J, leaving 5 bases between. CDR3 residues: CASRRDQETQYF. CDR3 sequence (DNA): TGTGCCAGCAGGAGGGACCAAGAGACCCAGTACTTC.

V and J are TRBV28 and TRBJ2-7; 9 bases are shared with TRBD1. From germline, CDR1 is MDHEN and CDR2 SYDVKM. CDR3 length equals 15 residues. Germline trimming cut 1 base from V and 3 bases from J; bases unmatched to any gene: 4. CDR3 amino acids: CASSLSGTGFYEQYF. CDR3 DNA sequence: TGTGCCAGCAGTTTATCCGGGACAGGGTTCTACGAGCAGTACTTC.

V usage is TRBV30 and J usage is TRBJ1-2; unclear D gene. Germline V gives CDR1 GTSNPN, CDR2 SVGIG (reference sequence). V lost 2 bases and J lost 8, with 12 bases in between. The CDR3 consists of 12 residues. CDR3 loop: CAWSWIHGGYTF. DNA of the CDR3: TGTGCCTGGAGTTGGATTCATGGGGGCTACACCTTC.

The rearrangement uses TRBV30 and TRBJ2-2; unclear D gene. Germline CDR1 reads GTSNPN; CDR2 reads SVGIG (reference sequence). V was cut by 4 bases and J by 7 bases, with 4 bases left in between. The CDR3 covers 10 residues. DNA for the CDR3: TGTGCCTGGAAGGGCGGGGAGCTGTTTTTT. Amino acid sequence: CAWKGGELFF.

This chain connects TRBV23-1 to TRBJ2-7; TRBD2 matches 9 bases. TRBV23-1 is noted as an ORF with a role that remains uncertain. The V gene end was trimmed by 3 bases and the J gene end by 3 bases; junction bases not matched to a gene: 9. This CDR3 has 16 residues. Written as DNA, the CDR3 is TGCGCCAGCAGTCATCTACCCGGGACTAGCAGCTACGAGCAGTACTTC. Translated: CASSHLPGTSSYEQYF.